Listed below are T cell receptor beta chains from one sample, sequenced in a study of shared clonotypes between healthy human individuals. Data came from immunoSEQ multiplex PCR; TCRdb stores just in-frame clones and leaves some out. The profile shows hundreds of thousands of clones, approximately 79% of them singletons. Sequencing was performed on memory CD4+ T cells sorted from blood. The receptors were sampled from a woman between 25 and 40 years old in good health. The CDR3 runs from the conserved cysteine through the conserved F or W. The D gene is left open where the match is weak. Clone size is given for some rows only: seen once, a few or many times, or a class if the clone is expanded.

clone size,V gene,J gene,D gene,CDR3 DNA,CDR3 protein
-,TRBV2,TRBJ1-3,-,TGTGCCAGCTCTGATCTTTACTCTGGAAACACCATATATTTT,CASSDLYSGNTIYF
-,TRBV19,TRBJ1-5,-,TGTGCCAGTAGTATTCAGGGAGGCCAGCCCCAGCATTTT,CASSIQGGQPQHF
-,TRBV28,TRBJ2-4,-,TGTGCCAGCAGATGGACTGGGGGAGACATTCAGTACTTC,CASRWTGGDIQYF
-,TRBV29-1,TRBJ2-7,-,TGCAGCGTTGAAAAGGTCAGGGGCGAGCAGTACTTC,CSVEKVRGEQYF
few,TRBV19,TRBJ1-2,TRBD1,TGTGCCAGTAGGCCGACAGGGTACCTTAACTATGGCTACACCTTC,CASRPTGYLNYGYTF
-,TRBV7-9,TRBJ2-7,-,TGTGCCAGCAACGGGGCGGGGTCGGAGCAGTACTTC,CASNGAGSEQYF
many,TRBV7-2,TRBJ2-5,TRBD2,TGTGCCAGCAGCTTAGGAGCGGGAGGGAGGGTAGAGACCCAGTACTTC,CASSLGAGGRVETQYF
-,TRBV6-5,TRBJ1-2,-,TGTGCCAGCAGTTACGATACAAAACAGGGTATTTCTGGCTACACCTTC,CASSYDTKQGISGYTF
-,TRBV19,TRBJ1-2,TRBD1,TGTGCCAGTTCAGGGGGAGCTAACTATGGCTACACCTTC,CASSGGANYGYTF
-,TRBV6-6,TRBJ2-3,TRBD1,TGTGCCAGCAGACCTCACAGGGGGGATACGCAGTATTTT,CASRPHRGDTQYF
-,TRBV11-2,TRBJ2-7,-,TGTGCCAGCAGCTTAGGGTTAGTCGAAACCTACGAGCAGTACTTC,CASSLGLVETYEQYF